The 6 T cell receptor beta chains listed next were all sequenced from one sample in a study of shared clonotypes between healthy human individuals. Some clones are missing from TCRdb's copy, which holds only in-frame ones; the method was immunoSEQ multiplex PCR. The repertoire holds about 1.5 million clones, with approximately 98% as singletons. Sequencing was performed on naive CD4+ T cells sorted from blood. Subset here: CD45RA+ positively selected. The receptors shown here come from a man aged 25 to 40 in good health.

The gene calls are TRBV29-1 and TRBJ1-4, with 7 bases aligning to TRBD1. The CDR3 is 13 residues long. V trimming: 5 bases; J trimming: 4 bases; junction bases outside the gene matches: 4. Germline V gene sequence: CDR1 SQVTM, CDR2 ANQGSEA. CDR3 residues: CSVSTGVNEKLFF. In DNA form, the CDR3 reads TGCAGCGTTTCCACAGGGGTTAATGAAAAACTGTTTTTT.

This chain joins TRBV5-1 and TRBJ2-2; no firm D call. CDR3 size: 14 residues. The germline V gene encodes CDR1 SGHRS and CDR2 YFSETQ. V shed 5 bases and J shed 0 bases, with 8 bases lying between them. In nucleotides, the CDR3 is TGCGCCAGCAGTGATAAGGCGAACACCGGGGAGCTGTTTTTT. Translation: CASSDKANTGELFF.

This rearrangement joins TRBV2 to TRBJ2-3, with 7 positions matching TRBD2. Trimming cost V 8 bases and J 1 base; bases outside gene matches: 0. The V gene's germline CDR1 is SNHLY and CDR2 FYNNEI. The CDR3 is 12 amino acids. CDR3 region: CASGGGTDTQYF. The CDR3 coding sequence is TGTGCCAGCGGGGGGGGCACAGATACGCAGTATTTT.

The J gene is TRBJ2-1, the V gene TRBV5-1, with D possibly being TRBD2 (5 bases). Germline V gives CDR1 SGHRS, CDR2 YFSETQ. Trimming left V 2 bases short and J 8 bases short, with 17 bases between. This CDR3 region has 15 residues. CDR3 sequence reads: CASSFPRTSGDEQFF. The CDR3 nucleotides are TGCGCCAGCAGCTTCCCGCGAACTAGTGGGGATGAGCAGTTCTTC.

V and J are TRBV7-2 and TRBJ2-1, with unresolved D. The CDR3 runs to 13 residues. The V and J ends lost 4 bases and 6 bases respectively, with 10 bases between them. CDR1 SGHTA and CDR2 FQGNSA come from the germline V gene. CDR3: CASSYMEFNEQFF. The CDR3 DNA reads TGTGCCAGCAGCTACATGGAATTCAATGAGCAGTTCTTC.

The chain employs TRBV19 and TRBJ2-5; 12 positions agree with TRBD2. This CDR3 is built from 18 residues. The V gene's germline CDR1 is LNHDA and CDR2 SQIVND (reference sequence). V lost 1 base to trimming and J lost 0 bases; unmatched junction nucleotides: 6. The CDR3 sequence: CASSIVRTSGTYQETQYF. CDR3 DNA sequence: TGTGCCAGTAGTATAGTTAGGACTAGCGGGACGTACCAAGAGACCCAGTACTTC.